The clone carrying this T cell receptor beta chain has a single count. The sample originates from a study of CD8 T cells in Susac syndrome. It was with random hexamers that 0.5 to 1 ug RNA was reverse transcribed. TCRdb re-derived calls from the immunoSEQ multiplex PCR reads in MiXCR, one entry per CDR3 protein. The sample shows 75,000 to 95,000 distinct CDR3 sequences, around 96% of them seen only once. Germline CDR1 and CDR2: SQVTM and ANQGSEA. The CDR3 length is 14 residues. V lost 3 bases to trimming and J lost 4 bases, with 12 bases between them. The specimen sequenced was CD8+ T cells from PBMCs. J is TRBJ2-2 and V is TRBV29-1; unclear D gene. The clonotype was recovered from a human donor with Susac syndrome. In DNA form, the CDR3 reads TGCAGCGTTGATTCGGCAACGTCCACCGGGGAGCTGTTTTTT. Translated, it gives CSVDSATSTGELFF.